The rows below give T cell receptor beta chains drawn from one sample of a study of cytomegalovirus exposure and HLA in healthy donors. TCRdb's copy holds only in-frame clones and misses some; the assay was immunoSEQ multiplex PCR. Of 85,000 to 130,000 clones in the sample, around 75% were seen once. The sequenced sample was PBMCs. Every receptor here comes from a female donor in good health and CMV-seronegative. Both conserved end residues are part of each CDR3. D genes are given only for firm matches.

len	v_gene	d_gene	CDR3aa
14	TRBV6-1	-	CASSGGGLGNEQFF
15	TRBV6-1	-	CASSATTGLQETQYF
14	TRBV27	TRBD1	CASSSHRGRTEAFF
13	TRBV27	-	CASSLVRGDEQYF
13	TRBV5-1	-	CASSRDGGTEAFF
13	TRBV18	-	CASSRQSNYGYTF
14	TRBV6-1	-	CASSEGSPGNTIYF
16	TRBV5-4	TRBD2	CASSLVSSGSHDEQYF
17	TRBV7-8	TRBD2	CASSPTRTSGSTYEQYF
15	TRBV6-1	TRBD2	CASSDSGLAVETQYF
14	TRBV7-8	TRBD2	CASSLTSGTYEQYF
13	TRBV2	-	CASRGENTGELFF
17	TRBV7-9	-	CASSLVSGILKNTEAFF
15	TRBV30	TRBD1	CAWSLDRAVIGEQYF
12	TRBV28	-	CASSPQGYGYTF
13	TRBV2	-	CASLRSYNEKLFF
13	TRBV7-7	TRBD1	CASSLDRVGEQYF
14	TRBV4-2	-	CASSQGQNGETQYF
15	TRBV19	TRBD2	CASAWTSGNRDTQYF
14	TRBV25-1	-	CASSETGALYEQYF
13	TRBV5-4	-	CASSLMESNEQFF
13	TRBV19	TRBD1	CASIQNRGGGYTF
13	TRBV10-3	TRBD1	CAINSGQYTEAFF
16	TRBV4-2	TRBD2	CASSRLAGRDSYEQYF
15	TRBV5-1	-	CASSSQGGVNYGYTF
15	TRBV4-1	TRBD1	CASSQGQGLNYGYTF
15	TRBV27	TRBD1	CASSSPGQGGEKLFF
13	TRBV9	-	CASERTNTGELFF
16	TRBV10-3	-	CAISERHRENTGELFF
15	TRBV5-4	-	CASSLRHGRNTEAFF
16	TRBV19	TRBD2	CASSPPTSGATGELFF
19	TRBV28	TRBD2	CASSLYIGRARLAKNIQYF
14	TRBV10-3	TRBD1	CAIGQGRGNEKLFF
15	TRBV5-4	TRBD2	CASSLPGLAANEQYF
14	TRBV25-1	-	CASSGTYSAYEQYF
15	TRBV7-2	TRBD1	CASSLGWDRAYEQYF
12	TRBV9	TRBD1	CASSLQGGEAFF
17	TRBV25-1	TRBD1	CASSENRGQGSGNTIYF
15	TRBV6-5	TRBD1	CASSLARDRGIGYTF
13	TRBV7-9	-	CASHQGAGDEQFF
17	TRBV9	TRBD2	CASSFRASGFSYNEQFF
13	TRBV6-7	-	CASSYSHSYEQYF
16	TRBV27	TRBD2	CASSLSPGLAAYEQYF
15	TRBV28	TRBD2	CASSPIAGPGGWQYF
13	TRBV25-1	TRBD2	CASSPGLAVPLNF
15	TRBV27	-	CASSLWGQVDEKLFF
15	TRBV6-1	-	CASSELGGAITEAFF
13	TRBV30	-	CAWRPARDYGYTF
15	TRBV5-1	-	CASSLGGGRNEKLFF
15	TRBV29-1	TRBD1	CSVDGNTGRGAEAFF
15	TRBV30	TRBD2	CASTTGGVRADTQYF
13	TRBV7-9	-	CASSPAGDGGYTF
14	TRBV7-2	-	CASSPPSKRETQYF
14	TRBV4-1	-	CASSPHPGSYEQYF
19	TRBV5-1	-	CASHKSGGAFAPGPYEQYF